This entry concerns a single T cell receptor (beta chain). Its antigen is undetermined. CDR3 length equals 19 residues. V dropped 2 bases and J dropped 0 bases, with 17 bases sitting between them. Per the germline V gene, CDR1 is MDHEN and CDR2 is SYDVKM. This entry is derived from a study of T cell responses to AZD1222 COVID-19 vaccine. Study-level findings and limits: The span of vaccine-associated CD4 TCRs extended across spike, with dominance at 160-218 and 743-854. The number of AZD1222 recipients seropositive at baseline was only 5 to 7. Reportedly, close to half of spike-specific TCRs are directed against unmutated variant regions. Females made up more of the donors, who were largely white British, and clonal diversity may have come out too low.

The repertoire was sequenced with immunoSEQ multiplex PCR; TCRdb's copy has only in-frame clones and lacks some. The sample lists more than 150,000 clones; more than 85% were seen once. This chain links TRBV28 with TRBJ2-6; weak D call: TRBD1 (6 bases). The material sequenced was peripheral blood, taken after recovery from COVID-19. This sequence originates from an adult who had recovered from COVID-19. CDR3 sequence (DNA): TGTGCCAGCAGTTTACCACCGGGACAAAAACCCTCTGGGGCCAACGTCCTGACTTTC. This codes for CASSLPPGQKPSGANVLTF.